This entry lists 8 T cell receptor beta chains sequenced from one sample in a study of control samples from healthy donors and cancer patients (dated by TCRdb to 2018 to 2020). The method was the immunoSEQ multiplex PCR assay. Here the immuneACCESS table is served through TCRdb, limited to in-frame sequences with V and J called. Missing clones are a known gap in these copies; in checked studies unresolved V genes cover under half, and the rest lacks a known reason. For this sample the table gives about 130,000 clones, of which less than 90% were detected only once. 1.5% to 2% of the sample lies in the top ten. Material for sequencing was blood. The source is a man in his late teens or twenties in good health.

The chain recombines TRBV2 with TRBJ2-6, with a tentative D call TRBD2 (5 bases). V lost 7 bases to trimming and J lost 0 bases, with 10 bases between them. The CDR3 has 15 residues. Germline V gene data show CDR1 as SNHLY and CDR2 as FYNNEI. CDR3 residues: CASKRENSGANVLTF. The CDR3 DNA follows: TGTGCCAGCAAGAGGGAAAACTCTGGGGCCAACGTCCTGACTTTC. Combining the CDR3 with reference TRBV2 and TRBJ2-6 gives the whole variable domain EPEVTQTPSHQVTQMGQEVILRCVPISNHLYFYWYRQILGQKVEFLVSFYNNEISEKSEIFDDQFSVERPDGSNFTLKIRSTKLEDSAMYFCASKRENSGANVLTFGAGSRLTVL.

The chain is built from TRBV24-1 and TRBJ2-2; possible D gene TRBD2, 6 bases. V was trimmed by 4 bases and J by 6 bases, leaving 17 bases between them. CDR1 is KGHDR and CDR2 is SFDVKD in the germline V gene. The CDR3 length is 16 residues. The CDR3 DNA sequence: TGTGCCACCAGTGAGGCCGGGAGCGGAGGAGCCGGGGAGCTGTTTTTT. Amino acid sequence: CATSEAGSGGAGELFF.

The chain has TRBV28 and TRBJ1-4; D gene uncertain. The V gene's germline CDR1 is MDHEN and CDR2 SYDVKM. The CDR3 is 12 amino acids. The germline V and J ends were trimmed by 7 bases and 8 bases, with 11 bases remaining between them. The CDR3 DNA reads as TGTGCCAGCACCACCAACGGCGAAAAACTGTTTTTT. This sequence encodes CASTTNGEKLFF.

This chain uses TRBV7-2 with TRBJ2-5; 10 bases are shared with TRBD2. Trimming took 4 bases from V and 5 from J; bases not matched to a gene: 7. CDR1 SGHTA and CDR2 FQGNSA come from the germline V gene. The CDR3 contains 15 residues. The CDR3 nucleotides read TGTGCCAGCAGCTCCTCGCTAGCGGGAGTTGAGACCCAGTACTTC. Translating gives CASSSSLAGVETQYF.

This chain links TRBV20-1 with TRBJ2-1, with TRBD2 as a possible D gene (5 bases). The ends were cut back, 2 bases at V and 9 bases at J, with 8 bases in the middle. Germline V CDR1 and CDR2: DFQATT, SNEGSKA (reference sequence). The CDR3 runs to 11 residues. The CDR3 sequence is CSARRGGEQFF. The CDR3 bases are TGCAGTGCTAGAAGAGGAGGTGAGCAGTTCTTC.

This clone has a handful of counts. The J gene is TRBJ2-5, the V gene TRBV20-1; D is undetermined. V was shortened by 6 bases and J by 3 bases, with 5 bases between the two germline ends. The CDR3 runs 10 residues. Germline lookup yields CDR1 DFQATT and CDR2 SNEGSKA (reference sequence). This CDR3 is CSAYKETQYF. The DNA for the CDR3 is TGCAGTGCCTATAAAGAGACCCAGTACTTC.

The chain recombines TRBV19 with TRBJ2-1; 10 bases match TRBD1. The germline CDR1 and CDR2 sequences are LNHDA and SQIVND (reference sequence). V shed 6 bases and J 3 bases; nucleotides not matched to a gene: 2. The CDR3 has 14 amino acids. CDR3 bases: TGTGCCAGTAGCCGGGACAGGGGCTACAATGAGCAGTTCTTC. Amino acid sequence: CASSRDRGYNEQFF.

The chain employs TRBV6-2 or TRBV6-3 and TRBJ1-5; D not certain. Trimming stripped 0 bases from V and 2 bases from J, with 8 bases between. Germline-derived CDR1 and CDR2 are MNHEY and SVGEGT. CDR3 length: 15 residues. The CDR3 loop reads CASSYSAGRNQPQHF. Written as DNA, the CDR3 is TGTGCCAGCAGTTACTCCGCTGGCCGCAATCAGCCCCAGCATTTT.